This record concerns one T cell receptor (beta chain) sequence. Given a much more abundant clone one base away, this may be a read error. In patients chosen for sequencing, flow cytometry had shown CD8+CD57+ cell expansion. Genomic DNA provided the template from which TCR beta VDJ and CDR3 profiles were obtained. MiXCR, run by TCRdb on the reads, gives a single entry per CDR3 protein. The table lists about 470,000 distinct CDR3 sequences, under 40% of them singletons, with under 0.95% in the top ten. These data originate in a study of CD8+CD57+ T cells in acquired aplastic anemia. V was cut by 0 bases and J by 0 bases, with 15 bases left in between. Germline V gives CDR1 LNHNV, CDR2 YYDKDF (reference sequence). This CDR3 is 18 amino acids long.

Sequences were obtained from sorted CD4+, CD8+, or CD8+CD57+ T cells (not recorded which) from PBMCs. V and J are TRBV15 and TRBJ1-5; tentative D call: TRBD1 (6 bases). The clonotype was recovered from a human donor with aplastic anemia. The chain's CDR3 is CATSRDPGTRDSNQPQHF. The CDR3 DNA sequence: TGTGCCACCAGCAGAGATCCCGGGACAAGAGATAGCAATCAGCCCCAGCATTTT.